This entry features one T cell receptor (beta chain) sequence. The antigen is undetermined. This entry belongs to a study of T cell repertoires in cytomegalovirus infection. Background on the study: HLA-B-restricted CMV epitopes that are well studied, plus recently identified HLA-C-restricted ones, were used by the study. An indication of both CMV infection and matching HLA type came from public TCR beta signatures.

Whole-study findings and limits: The ex vivo response was dominated by HLA-C-restricted CMV-specific TCR beta clonotypes. Cumulative public TCR beta family frequency identified CMV carriers with the relevant HLA.

Via MiXCR, TCRdb re-called the reads, giving one row per CDR3 protein. The data show more than 250,000 distinct CDR3 sequences, about 25% seen once. The sequences come from cultured PBMCs, collected from culture after CMV antigen stimulation. This receptor was identified in a human donor in good health (CMV status not recorded). Some clones in this sample may be carry-over from other donors' samples.

Here the CDR3 DNA reads TGTGCCAGTAGTCTCAACCGGGACACCTACAATGAGCAGTTCTTC. Its translation is CASSLNRDTYNEQFF. The chain uses TRBV19 and TRBJ2-1; D possibly corresponds to TRBD1 (6 bases). Germline V lookup: CDR1 LNHDA, CDR2 SQIVND (reference sequence). V was cut by 5 bases and J by 2 bases, with 13 bases left in between. This CDR3 region has 15 residues.